The next 5 T cell receptor beta chains were all read from a single sample in a study of shared T cell receptors in the human thymus. TCRdb's table, derived via immunoSEQ multiplex PCR, lists solely in-frame clones and lacks some. Of roughly 710,000 clones listed, 70% to 90% are singletons. A further study also used this sample, focusing on human thymus T cells.

Input material: thymocytes. Source of these receptors: a girl under three years old with a congenital heart defect.

This rearrangement joins TRBV6-6 to TRBJ2-7, with 9 bases matching TRBD1. The CDR3 totals 15 residues. Germline CDR1 is MNHNY and CDR2 is SVGAGI (reference sequence). V was pared by 2 bases and J by 6 bases, with 8 bases of the junction left unmatched. The CDR3 protein is CASSYPRDREGEQYF. CDR3 bases: TGTGCCAGCAGTTACCCCCGGGACAGGGAAGGCGAGCAGTACTTC.

The chain couples TRBV11-2 to TRBJ1-1; D is ambiguous. V was shortened by 3 bases and J by 3 bases, with 11 bases between the two germline ends. This CDR3 comprises 14 residues. CDR1 and CDR2 (germline): SGHAT, FQNNGV. The DNA for the CDR3 is TGTGCCAGCAGCTTTAGGAGACCTCACACTGAAGCTTTCTTT. Translating gives CASSFRRPHTEAFF.

This chain connects TRBV29-1 to TRBJ2-7, with 7 bases identical to TRBD1. The CDR3 sequence is 15 residues long. The V and J ends lost 6 bases and 7 bases, in that order; junction bases with no gene match: 18. In germline, CDR1 is SQVTM, CDR2 ANQGSEA. The CDR3 DNA reads TGCAGCGTAAGCCTGACAGGGCTAGTTCCAACGGAGCAGTACTTC. It translates to CSVSLTGLVPTEQYF.

This clone was recorded once. DNA of the CDR3: TGTGCCAGCAGTGAAGGGTTGGACAGGGGGTATCAGCCCCAGCATTTT. Its translation is CASSEGLDRGYQPQHF. The V gene is TRBV6-1, the J gene TRBJ1-5; TRBD1 matches at 10 bases. The CDR3 consists of 16 residues. The germline V gene has CDR1 MNHNS and CDR2 SASEGT. The J segment lost 5 bases and the V segment lost 1 base, leaving 5 bases of the junction unmatched.

The J gene is TRBJ1-1, the V gene TRBV10-3; TRBD1 is a possible D gene (6 bases). The CDR3 is 13 amino acids. Germline CDR1 ENHRY, CDR2 SYGVKD. Trimming took 7 bases from V and 3 from J, leaving 12 bases between them. The CDR3 spells CAINRDPDTEAFF. CDR3 nucleotides: TGTGCCATCAACAGGGACCCCGACACTGAAGCTTTCTTT.